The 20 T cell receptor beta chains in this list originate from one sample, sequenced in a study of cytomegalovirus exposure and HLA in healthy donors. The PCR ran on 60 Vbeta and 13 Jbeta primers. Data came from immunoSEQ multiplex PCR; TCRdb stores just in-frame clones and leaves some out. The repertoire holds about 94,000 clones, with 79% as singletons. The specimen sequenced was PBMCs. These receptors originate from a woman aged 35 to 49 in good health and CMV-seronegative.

CDR3 coding DNA: TGTGCCAGCAGCGCTCGCCGCGGCGGGGGGGCCGCAGATACGCAGTATTTT. It codes for CASSARRGGGAADTQYF. V and J are TRBV7-9 and TRBJ2-3; 9 bases line up with TRBD2. The CDR3 runs to 17 residues. Germline trimming cut 5 bases from V and 4 bases from J; bases unmatched to any gene: 13. Per the germline V gene, CDR1 is SEHNR and CDR2 is FQNEAQ (reference sequence).

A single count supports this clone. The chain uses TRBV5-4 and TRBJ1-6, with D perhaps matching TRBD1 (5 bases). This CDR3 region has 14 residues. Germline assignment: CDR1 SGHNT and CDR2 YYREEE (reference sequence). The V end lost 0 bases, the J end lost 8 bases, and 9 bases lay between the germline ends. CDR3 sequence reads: CASSLDRTYSPLHF. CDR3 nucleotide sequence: TGTGCCAGCAGCTTGGACAGGACATATTCACCCCTCCACTTT.

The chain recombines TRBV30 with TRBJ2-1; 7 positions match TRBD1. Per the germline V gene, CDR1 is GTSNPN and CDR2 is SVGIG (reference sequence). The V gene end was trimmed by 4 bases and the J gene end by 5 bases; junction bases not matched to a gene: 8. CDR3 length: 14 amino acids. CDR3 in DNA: TGTGCCTGGACCCTTCTGACAGGGAACAATGAGCAGTTCTTC. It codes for CAWTLLTGNNEQFF. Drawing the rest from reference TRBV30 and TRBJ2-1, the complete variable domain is SQTIHQWPATLVQPVGSPLSLECTVEGTSNPNLYWYRQAAGRGLQLLFYSVGIGQISSEVPQNLSASRPQDRQFILSSKKLLLSDSGFYLCAWTLLTGNNEQFFGPGTRLTVL.

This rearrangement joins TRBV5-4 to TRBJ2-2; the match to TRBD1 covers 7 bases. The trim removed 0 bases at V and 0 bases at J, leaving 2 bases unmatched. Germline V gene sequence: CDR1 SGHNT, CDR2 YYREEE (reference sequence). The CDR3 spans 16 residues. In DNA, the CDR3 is TGTGCCAGCAGCTTGGTAGGGACAGCGAACACCGGGGAGCTGTTTTTT. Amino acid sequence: CASSLVGTANTGELFF.

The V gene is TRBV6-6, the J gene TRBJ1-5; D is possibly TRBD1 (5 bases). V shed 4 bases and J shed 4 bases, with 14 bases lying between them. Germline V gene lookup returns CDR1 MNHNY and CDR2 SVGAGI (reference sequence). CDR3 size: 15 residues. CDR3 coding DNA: TGTGCCAGCAGTTCTACAGGAGGGTTGAATCAGCCCCAGCATTTT. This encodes CASSSTGGLNQPQHF.

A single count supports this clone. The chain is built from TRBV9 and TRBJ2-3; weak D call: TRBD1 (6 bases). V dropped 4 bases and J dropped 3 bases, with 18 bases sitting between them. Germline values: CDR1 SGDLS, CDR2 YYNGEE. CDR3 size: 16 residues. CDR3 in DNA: TGTGCCAGCAGCATGGAAAGGGGGACCTCTACAGATACGCAGTATTTT. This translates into CASSMERGTSTDTQYF.

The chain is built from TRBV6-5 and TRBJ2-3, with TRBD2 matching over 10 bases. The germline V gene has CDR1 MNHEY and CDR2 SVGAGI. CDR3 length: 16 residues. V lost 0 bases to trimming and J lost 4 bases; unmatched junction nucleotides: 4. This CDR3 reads CASSYSKRGGPDTQYF. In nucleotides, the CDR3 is TGTGCCAGCAGTTACTCGAAGCGGGGGGGCCCAGATACGCAGTATTTT.

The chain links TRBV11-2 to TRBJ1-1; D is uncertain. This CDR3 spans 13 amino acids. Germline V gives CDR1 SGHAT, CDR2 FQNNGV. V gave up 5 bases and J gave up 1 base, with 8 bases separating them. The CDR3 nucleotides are TGTGCCAGCAGCATTAACTCGAACACTGAAGCTTTCTTT. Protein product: CASSINSNTEAFF.

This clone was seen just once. The CDR3 sequence: CASSYTANTEAFF. The CDR3 region has the DNA TGTGCCAGCAGCTATACAGCGAACACTGAAGCTTTCTTT. V gene TRBV27 combines with J gene TRBJ1-1; D ambiguous. The CDR3 consists of 13 residues. The V and J ends lost 6 bases and 1 base respectively, with 9 bases between them. Germline CDR1 is MNHEY and CDR2 is SMNVEV (reference sequence).

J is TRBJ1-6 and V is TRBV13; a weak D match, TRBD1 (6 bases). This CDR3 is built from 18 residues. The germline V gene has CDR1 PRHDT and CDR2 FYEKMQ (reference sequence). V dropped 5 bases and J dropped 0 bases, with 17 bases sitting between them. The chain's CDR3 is CASSLAVQGSSYNSPLHF. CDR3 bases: TGTGCCAGCAGCCTAGCGGTACAGGGCAGCTCCTATAATTCACCCCTCCACTTT.

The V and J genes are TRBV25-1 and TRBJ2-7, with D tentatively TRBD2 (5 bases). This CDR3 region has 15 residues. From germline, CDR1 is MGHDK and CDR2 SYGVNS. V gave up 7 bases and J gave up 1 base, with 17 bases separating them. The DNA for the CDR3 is TGTGCCAGCAAACCGGCCGGGGTTGTTTCCTACGAGCAGTACTTC. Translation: CASKPAGVVSYEQYF.

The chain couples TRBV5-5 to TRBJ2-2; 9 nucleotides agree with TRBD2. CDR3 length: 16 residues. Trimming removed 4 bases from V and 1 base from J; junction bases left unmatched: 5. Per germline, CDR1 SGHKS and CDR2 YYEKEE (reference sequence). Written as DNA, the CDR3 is TGTGCCAGCAGCCTGTCACTAGCGGGGAACACCGGGGAGCTGTTTTTT. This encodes CASSLSLAGNTGELFF.

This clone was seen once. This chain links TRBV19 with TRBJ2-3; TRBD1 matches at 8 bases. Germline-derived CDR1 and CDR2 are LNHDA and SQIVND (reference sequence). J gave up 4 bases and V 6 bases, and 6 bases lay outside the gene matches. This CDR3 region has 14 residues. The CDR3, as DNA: TGTGCCAGTAGCGGCAGGGGGCGTTCAGATACGCAGTATTTT. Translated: CASSGRGRSDTQYF. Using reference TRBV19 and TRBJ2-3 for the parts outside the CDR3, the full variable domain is DGGITQSPKYLFRKEGQNVTLSCEQNLNHDAMYWYRQDPGQGLRLIYYSQIVNDFQKGDIAEGYSVSREKKESFPLTVTSAQKNPTAFYLCASSGRGRSDTQYFGPGTRLTVL.

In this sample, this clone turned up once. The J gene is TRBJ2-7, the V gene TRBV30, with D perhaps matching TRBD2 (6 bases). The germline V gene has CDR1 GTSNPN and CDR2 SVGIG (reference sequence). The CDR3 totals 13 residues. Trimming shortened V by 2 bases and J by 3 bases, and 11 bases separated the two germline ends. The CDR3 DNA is TGTGCCTGGAGTTTGGGGGGTAACTACGAGCAGTACTTC. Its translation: CAWSLGGNYEQYF.

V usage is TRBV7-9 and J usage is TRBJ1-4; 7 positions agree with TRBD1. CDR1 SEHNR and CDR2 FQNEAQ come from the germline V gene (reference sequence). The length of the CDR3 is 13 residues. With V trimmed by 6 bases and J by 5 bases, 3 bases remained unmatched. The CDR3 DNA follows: TGTGCCAGCAGGCCGGGACAGAATGAAAAACTGTTTTTT. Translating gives CASRPGQNEKLFF.

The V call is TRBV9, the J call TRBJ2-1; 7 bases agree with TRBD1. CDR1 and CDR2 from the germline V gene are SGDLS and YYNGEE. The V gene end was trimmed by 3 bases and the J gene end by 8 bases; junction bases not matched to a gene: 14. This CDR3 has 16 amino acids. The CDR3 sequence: CASSAVGQAWLDEQFF. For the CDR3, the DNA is TGTGCCAGCAGCGCCGTAGGACAGGCTTGGTTGGATGAGCAGTTCTTC.

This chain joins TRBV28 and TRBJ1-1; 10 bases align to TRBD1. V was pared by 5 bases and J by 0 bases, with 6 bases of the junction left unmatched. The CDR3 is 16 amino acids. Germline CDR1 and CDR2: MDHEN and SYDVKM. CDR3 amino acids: CASSLTGGPMNTEAFF. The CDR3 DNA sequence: TGTGCCAGCAGTCTGACAGGGGGCCCCATGAACACTGAAGCTTTCTTT.

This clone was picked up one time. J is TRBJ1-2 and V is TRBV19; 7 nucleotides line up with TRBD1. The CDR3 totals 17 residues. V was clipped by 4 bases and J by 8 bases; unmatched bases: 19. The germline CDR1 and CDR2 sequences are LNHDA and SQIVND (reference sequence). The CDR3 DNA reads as TGTGCCAGTAGTAGCCCAATGGGACAGCGAATGGTGGGAGGCTACACCTTC. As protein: CASSSPMGQRMVGGYTF.

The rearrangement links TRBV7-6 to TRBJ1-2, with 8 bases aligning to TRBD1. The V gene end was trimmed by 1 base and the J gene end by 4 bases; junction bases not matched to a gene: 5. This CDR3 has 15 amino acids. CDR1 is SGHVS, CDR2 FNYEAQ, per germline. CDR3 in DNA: TGTGCCAGCAGCTTAGGACAGGGGACTGGCTATGGCTACACCTTC. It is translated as CASSLGQGTGYGYTF.

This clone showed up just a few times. CDR3 amino acids: CASSQSQGWAFF. In DNA, the CDR3 is TGTGCCAGCAGCCAATCTCAGGGGTGGGCTTTCTTT. The chain is built from TRBV5-6 and TRBJ1-1; D is perhaps TRBD1 (6 bases). Germline V CDR1 and CDR2: SGHDT, YYEEEE. The CDR3 spans 12 residues. V was shortened by 4 bases and J by 11 bases, with 15 bases between the two germline ends.